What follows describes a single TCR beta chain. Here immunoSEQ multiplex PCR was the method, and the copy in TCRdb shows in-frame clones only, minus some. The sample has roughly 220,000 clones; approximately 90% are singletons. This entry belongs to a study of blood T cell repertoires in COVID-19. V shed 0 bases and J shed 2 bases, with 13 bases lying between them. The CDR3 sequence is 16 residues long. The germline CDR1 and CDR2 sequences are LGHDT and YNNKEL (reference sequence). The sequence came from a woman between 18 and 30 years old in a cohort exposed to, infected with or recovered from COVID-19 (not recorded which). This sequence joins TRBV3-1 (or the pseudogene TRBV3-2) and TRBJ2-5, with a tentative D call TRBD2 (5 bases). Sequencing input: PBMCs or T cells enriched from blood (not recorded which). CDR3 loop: CASSQDLRAVQETQYF. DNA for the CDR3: TGTGCCAGCAGCCAAGATTTGAGGGCGGTACAAGAGACCCAGTACTTC.